This T cell receptor beta chain is drawn from a study of neurological immune-mediated disorders. Study-wide points: The multiple sclerosis repertoire cluster showed no association with any clinical or MRI feature. The authors stated that larger cohorts are needed.

Each TCR transcript was tagged with a 10-nucleotide random UMI during 5'RACE. Every sequencing run generated over 170 million TCR-beta sequences from 15-18 subjects. One entry per CDR3 protein, called by TCRdb with MiXCR from the 5' RACE reads. The table has 50,000 to 65,000 distinct CDR3 sequences, around 4.8% seen once. Trimming took 8 bases from V and 6 from J, leaving 14 bases between them. The CDR3 covers 12 residues. CDR1 MDHEN and CDR2 SYDVKM come from the germline V gene. There are many counts of this clonotype. The antigen remains unidentified. The source of this sequence is a woman in her fifties or sixties with multiple sclerosis. J is TRBJ2-7 and V is TRBV28; D is unresolved. What was sequenced was PBMCs. CDR3 bases: TGTGCCAGCGGACCACCCCTGGGCGAGCAGTACTTC. Translating it yields CASGPPLGEQYF.